These 26 T cell receptor beta chains were sequenced from one sample in a study of blood T cells in healthy people across ages. For the second PCR, which ran for roughly 6 to 11 cycles, a sample-barcoded 5' primer and a J-beta primer mix were used. TCRdb called the 5' RACE reads again in MiXCR, with one record for every CDR3 protein. This sample has approximately 810,000 distinct CDR3 sequences, with around 30% found just once. The sequenced sample consisted of blood. These receptors were obtained from a woman older than 75 in good health.

This clonotype appeared a few times. The chain is built from TRBV14 and TRBJ2-7; 7 bases map to TRBD1. This CDR3 comprises 16 residues. Germline loops: CDR1 SGHDN, CDR2 FVKESK. Trimming cost V 2 bases and J 2 bases; bases outside gene matches: 9. CDR3 protein: CASSQLPGQATYEQYF. CDR3 coding DNA: TGTGCCAGCAGCCAACTGCCCGGACAGGCCACCTACGAGCAGTACTTC.

On this clonotype: Mismatch with germline at one junction end may stem from a read error. The chain couples TRBV18 to TRBJ2-2, with D possibly matching TRBD1 (7 bases). CDR3 length: 15 residues. Germline CDR1 is KGHSH and CDR2 is LQKENI. DNA of the CDR3: TGCGCCAGCTCACTACAGGGGACGAACACCGGGGGGCTGTTTTTT. Protein sequence: CASSLQGTNTGGLFF.

Points on this clonotype: One base away lies a much larger clone, so this may be a sequencing read error. The chain is built from TRBV12-3 or TRBV12-4 and TRBJ2-5; the D gene is possibly TRBD2 (6 bases). The better agreement between TRBJ2-7 and the DNA end casts doubt on the J call. CDR3 length: 14 residues. DNA for the CDR3: TGTGCCAGCAGTCAGGCGGGTGCGGGGTCCGAGCAGTACTTC. Its protein product is CASSQAGAGSEQYF.

This clonotype has at least ten counts. The J gene is TRBJ2-5, the V gene TRBV20-1; D assignment may be TRBD1 or TRBD2 (5 bases each). This CDR3 spans 16 amino acids. Trimming removed 6 bases from V and 5 bases from J, with 25 bases in between. The germline gives CDR1 DFQATT, CDR2 SNEGSKA (reference sequence). The CDR3 DNA reads as TGCAGTGCCAAATCACCTCTCCAGCCGGGGCGGGAGACCCAGTACTTC. Translation: CSAKSPLQPGRETQYF.

The table lists this clonotype with a few counts. The V gene is TRBV3-1, the J gene TRBJ2-3; the D is unclear. The ends were cut back, 1 base at V and 4 bases at J, with 12 bases in the middle. Germline V gene data show CDR1 as LGHDT and CDR2 as YNNKEL (reference sequence). There are 15 residues in the CDR3. CDR3 nucleotides: TGTGCCAGCAGCCAAGGCTTAGGCCCCGCAGATACGCAGTATTTT. Encoded protein: CASSQGLGPADTQYF.

This clonotype was counted between two and nine times. The V call is TRBV28, the J call TRBJ1-1; D is undetermined. CDR1 and CDR2 (germline): MDHEN, SYDVKM. The CDR3 length is 14 residues. The V end lost 2 bases, the J end lost 5 bases, and 12 bases lay between the germline ends. Written as DNA, the CDR3 is TGTGCCAGCAGTTTAGATCCGTTAGGGACTGAAGCTTTCTTT. This codes for CASSLDPLGTEAFF.

The chain employs TRBV20-1 and TRBJ2-5; D is possibly TRBD1 or TRBD2 (5 bases each). V was trimmed by 0 bases and J by 5 bases, leaving 10 bases between them. The germline V gene has CDR1 DFQATT and CDR2 SNEGSKA (reference sequence). The CDR3 runs 13 residues. CDR3 sequence (DNA): TGCAGTGCTAGAGAGTGGGGGTCGGAGACCCAGTACTTC. It encodes CSAREWGSETQYF.

J is TRBJ2-3 and V is TRBV14, with D tentatively TRBD2 (6 bases). The V gene lost 2 bases and the J gene lost 4 bases, with 7 bases spanning the gap. Germline CDR1 is SGHDN and CDR2 is FVKESK. The length of the CDR3 is 13 residues. The CDR3, as DNA: TGTGCCAGCAGCCAATGGGGGGCAGATACGCAGTATTTT. This gives the protein CASSQWGADTQYF.

This clonotype was seen only a few times. The chain combines TRBV20-1 with TRBJ1-1; 8 bases line up with TRBD1. The CDR3 has 14 amino acids. Unmatched junction bases numbered 5, after V lost 3 bases and J lost 2 bases. From germline, CDR1 is DFQATT and CDR2 SNEGSKA (reference sequence). CDR3 protein: CSARTGVYNTEAFF. Here the CDR3 DNA reads TGCAGTGCTAGGACAGGGGTCTATAACACTGAAGCTTTCTTT.

V and J are TRBV6-2 or TRBV6-3 and TRBJ2-7; D uncertain. The CDR3 is 15 amino acids. Looked up from germline, CDR1 is MNHEY and CDR2 is SVGEGT. V lost 6 bases, J lost 2 bases, and 17 bases lay in between. The CDR3 bases are TGTGCCAGCAGGTCCAATACGATGCCGACCTACGAGCAGTACTTC. Protein product: CASRSNTMPTYEQYF.

This clonotype was recorded many times. V usage is TRBV7-9 and J usage is TRBJ2-6, with D unresolved. The V and J ends lost 2 bases and 3 bases respectively, with 8 bases between them. The CDR3 spans 15 residues. Germline V lookup: CDR1 SEHNR, CDR2 FQNEAQ (reference sequence). The CDR3 here is CASSLPLGGANVLTF. The CDR3, as DNA: TGTGCCAGCAGCTTACCCCTTGGTGGGGCCAACGTCCTGACTTTC.

There are many counts of this clonotype. The chain joins TRBV5-1 to TRBJ2-5, with D unresolved. Germline CDR1 SGHRS, CDR2 YFSETQ. V was cut by 3 bases and J by 0 bases, with 9 bases left in between. The length of the CDR3 is 14 residues. CDR3 amino acids: CASSSTSNQETQYF. The CDR3 DNA reads TGCGCCAGCAGCTCAACAAGTAACCAAGAGACCCAGTACTTC.

This clonotype was detected ten times or more. V gene TRBV12-3 or TRBV12-4 combines with J gene TRBJ2-1; 8 positions agree with TRBD2. The junction had 12 bases not matched to a gene; V was cut back by 5 bases and J by 6 bases. This CDR3 is built from 16 residues. CDR3 residues: CASSDSGAFTLNEQFF. The DNA for the CDR3 is TGTGCCAGCAGTGATAGCGGGGCCTTTACTCTCAATGAGCAGTTCTTC.

This clonotype was seen at least ten times. The chain carries TRBV12-3 or TRBV12-4 and TRBJ2-1; D is undetermined. V was clipped by 8 bases and J by 9 bases, with 11 bases between them. CDR3 length: 11 amino acids. The chain's CDR3 is CASGLLIEQFF. In nucleotides, the CDR3 is TGTGCCAGCGGATTGCTAATTGAGCAGTTCTTC.

A few counts support this clonotype. The chain uses TRBV3-1 and TRBJ1-6; D gene unclear. V shed 3 bases and J shed 1 base, with 10 bases lying between them. The CDR3 runs 16 residues. Germline loops: CDR1 LGHDT, CDR2 YNNKEL (reference sequence). The CDR3 nucleotides read TGTGCCAGCAGCCATTCGTCGGGATCCTATAATTCACCCCTCCACTTT. As protein: CASSHSSGSYNSPLHF. The variable domain in full, with the rest retrieved from reference TRBV3-1 and TRBJ1-6, is DTAVSQTPKYLVTQMGNDKSIKCEQNLGHDTMYWYKQDSKKFLKIMFSYNNKELIINETVPNRFSPKSPDKAHLNLHINSLELGDSAVYFCASSHSSGSYNSPLHFGNGTRLTVT.

The chain joins TRBV28 to TRBJ1-6; D remains unclear. In germline, CDR1 is MDHEN, CDR2 SYDVKM. V lost 6 bases, J lost 0 bases, and 15 bases lay in between. The CDR3 is 17 amino acids. DNA for the CDR3: TGTGCCAGCAGGTCACCGACGGATAGCTCCTATAATTCACCCCTCCACTTT. Residues: CASRSPTDSSYNSPLHF.

This clonotype was detected ten times or more. The rearrangement uses TRBV29-1 and TRBJ2-6, with D tentatively TRBD2 (6 bases). Looked up from germline, CDR1 is SQVTM and CDR2 is ANQGSEA. V shed 3 bases and J shed 6 bases, with 12 bases lying between them. The CDR3 runs to 14 residues. In DNA form, the CDR3 reads TGCAGCGTTGAGCGCGGGATACAGGCCAACGTCCTGACTTTC. This codes for CSVERGIQANVLTF. Supplemented by reference TRBV29-1 and TRBJ2-6, the full variable domain reads SAVISQKPSRDICQRGTSLTIQCQVDSQVTMMFWYRQQPGQSLTLIATANQGSEATYESGFVIDKFPISRPNLTFSTLTVSNMSPEDSSIYLCSVERGIQANVLTFGAGSRLTVL.

The chain recombines TRBV7-2 with TRBJ2-1; tentative D call: TRBD1 (5 bases). Trimming stripped 1 base from V and 2 bases from J, with 15 bases between. CDR1 is SGHTA, CDR2 FQGNSA, per germline. CDR3 length: 17 residues. CDR3 protein: CASSLVGPLQTYNEQFF. The CDR3, as DNA: TGTGCCAGCAGCTTAGTGGGGCCTTTACAGACCTACAATGAGCAGTTCTTC.

This clonotype was counted a few times. A read error may be the cause here, since a much bigger clone is one base away. The V gene is TRBV6-2 or TRBV6-3, the J gene TRBJ2-7, with no clear D. This CDR3 is built from 12 residues. Germline V gene lookup returns CDR1 MNHEY and CDR2 SVGEGT. With 6 bases removed from V and 3 bases from J, the gap between germline ends came to 9 bases. The CDR3 here is CASREWCYEQYF. CDR3 nucleotide sequence: TGTGCCAGCAGGGAGTGGTGCTACGAGCAGTACTTC.

This clonotype showed up many times. This chain joins TRBV20-1 and TRBJ2-1; 8 nucleotides line up with TRBD2. Trimming took 2 bases from V and 6 from J; bases not matched to a gene: 9. Looked up from germline, CDR1 is DFQATT and CDR2 is SNEGSKA (reference sequence). The CDR3 has 15 amino acids. For the CDR3, the DNA is TGCAGTGCTAGACGTGACGGGGGGGCGGGCAATGAGCAGTTCTTC. This sequence encodes CSARRDGGAGNEQFF.

This clonotype was seen ten or more times. V is TRBV6-2 or TRBV6-3 and J is TRBJ2-1; 7 bases match TRBD1. The CDR3 has 14 residues. Germline lookup yields CDR1 MNHEY and CDR2 SVGEGT. The V and J ends lost 5 bases and 2 bases, in that order; junction bases with no gene match: 3. The chain's CDR3 is CASSDRAAYNEQFF. The CDR3 nucleotides are TGTGCCAGCAGTGACAGGGCCGCCTACAATGAGCAGTTCTTC.

This clonotype was counted a few times. The CDR3 protein is CASSLGGTKWGTDTQYF. The CDR3 region has the DNA TGTGCCAGCAGCTTAGGCGGGACCAAGTGGGGGACAGATACGCAGTATTTT. This chain joins TRBV11-3 and TRBJ2-3; TRBD2 is a possible D gene (6 bases). V was cut by 1 base and J by 3 bases, with 17 bases left in between. CDR1 is SGHNT and CDR2 is YENEEA in the germline V gene. CDR3 length: 17 amino acids.

This clonotype was picked up many times. The genes are TRBV5-1 and TRBJ2-1; the match to TRBD2 covers 10 bases. Germline V gives CDR1 SGHRS, CDR2 YFSETQ. J gave up 2 bases and V 2 bases, and 7 bases lay outside the gene matches. The CDR3 sequence is 17 residues long. In DNA form, the CDR3 reads TGCGCCAGCAGCTTTTTCCCCAGCGGGGGGGCCTACAATGAGCAGTTCTTC. This encodes CASSFFPSGGAYNEQFF.

The chain is built from TRBV4-1 and TRBJ1-4, with D unclear. Germline assignment: CDR1 MGHRA and CDR2 YSYEKL. The CDR3 length is 18 residues. The germline V and J ends were trimmed by 2 bases and 0 bases, with 16 bases remaining between them. CDR3 DNA sequence: TGCGCCAGCAGCCAAAACCCGTCCAGGCTAACAACTAATGAAAAACTGTTTTTT. This sequence encodes CASSQNPSRLTTNEKLFF.

As regards this clonotype: The junction departs from germline at one end; a sequencing error may be responsible. The rearrangement joins TRBV6-1 to TRBJ1-5, with 9 bases identical to TRBD1. Germline lookup yields CDR1 MNHNS and CDR2 SASEGT. This CDR3 contains 15 residues. The CDR3 spells CASSLGQGRNQPRHF. DNA for the CDR3: TGTGCCAGCAGCTTAGGACAGGGGAGGAATCAGCCCCGGCATTTT.

This clonotype showed up just a few times. The chain couples TRBV30 to TRBJ2-1; no firm D call. From germline, CDR1 is GTSNPN and CDR2 SVGIG (reference sequence). The CDR3 extends over 19 amino acids. Trimming removed 0 bases from V and 2 bases from J, with 23 bases in between. The DNA of the CDR3 is TGTGCCTGGAGTGTACGACTGAAAATTGCCAAATCTACCTACAATGAGCAGTTCTTC. This sequence encodes CAWSVRLKIAKSTYNEQFF.